This entry is about one T cell receptor (beta chain). Its antigen is unidentified. A read error may produce the germline difference seen at one junction end. The template, 500 ng total RNA, yielded TCR beta cDNA made with a constant-region primer. The TCR beta library was amplified through three nested multiplex PCR rounds in a modified ARM-PCR procedure. Both of the initial two PCR rounds ran for nine to eleven cycles and employed TRBV1-TRBV30 forward primers alongside a C-beta reverse primer. Using its own MiXCR run on the multiplex PCR reads, TCRdb lists one record per CDR3 protein. The table lists 70,000 to 95,000 distinct CDR3 sequences, roughly 69% of them singletons. Taking about 18-32 mg of unsorted bulk tissue, the authors co-extracted RNA and DNA. No patient had received treatment, and all had chronic HBV infection. These data come from a study of tumor-infiltrating lymphocytes in primary liver carcinoma. For the study at large: The neoplasms were of stage T1-T3 N0M0, with dimensions of roughly 4.2 to 10 cm across.

Overall study findings and caveats: Only around 7.5-25% of top clones occurred in all five tumor regions.

CDR1 WNHNN and CDR2 SYGVQD come from the germline V gene (reference sequence). This CDR3 spans 14 amino acids. The chain has TRBV10-1 and TRBJ2-1; D uncertain. The receptor comes from a man between 35 and 55 years old with primary liver carcinoma and hepatitis B virus infection. Source material: liver tumor tissue from sampling region 4. Subset defined: tumor region T4, right-lateral pole. CDR3 nucleotide sequence: TGCACCAGCAGCGATAGAAGCTCCTACAATGAACAGTTCTTC. Protein product: CTSSDRSSYNEQFF.